This T cell receptor beta chain was recorded in a study of blood T cell repertoires in COVID-19. Study as a whole: Both acute and convalescent COVID-19 samples were obtained from the United States, Italy and Spain. PBMCs, B-cell-depleted T cells, or T cells were the source of the cDNA or gDNA that made up the material.

Original processing notes: Reference gene primer amplification yielded estimated nucleated cell counts. Assay used: immunoSEQ multiplex PCR; TCRdb lists only in-frame clones, some missing. The DNA gave D and trimming, while V, J and clone size come from that table. The repertoire has roughly 130,000 clones, roughly 80% of them found once; the top ten carry approximately 2%. Germline assignment: CDR1 WNHNN and CDR2 SYGVQD (reference sequence). The CDR3 is 15 amino acids. Unmatched junction bases numbered 7, after V lost 6 bases and J lost 6 bases. V gene TRBV10-1 combines with J gene TRBJ2-1; 11 bases are a match to TRBD1. The clonotype was recovered from a man in his sixties or seventies with acute or convalescent COVID-19. Sequences were obtained from peripheral blood. The CDR3 sequence is CASSPEGTGGNEQFF. The CDR3 nucleotides are TGCGCCAGCAGCCCGGAGGGGACAGGGGGCAATGAGCAGTTCTTC.